These 24 T cell receptor beta chains were all obtained from the same sample, sequenced in a study of cytomegalovirus exposure and HLA in healthy donors. PCR amplification relied on 60 Vbeta primers (plus 13 Jbeta primers). Assay used: immunoSEQ multiplex PCR; TCRdb lists only in-frame clones, some missing. The sample lists some 100,000 clones, roughly 80% seen once, with 1% to 1.5% in the top ten. The sequenced material came from PBMCs. The receptor source for this set is a girl aged 2-10 years in good health and CMV-seropositive.

This chain joins TRBV18 and TRBJ1-1, with no clear D. The CDR3 runs 14 residues. Germline loops: CDR1 KGHSH, CDR2 LQKENI. Trimming took off 6 bases at V and 1 base at J, with 12 bases between the two ends. In nucleotides, the CDR3 is TGTGCCAGCTCTCTAACAGTTCCGAACACTGAAGCTTTCTTT. Protein product: CASSLTVPNTEAFF.

This chain joins TRBV19 and TRBJ1-1; TRBD1 aligns across 10 bases. Losses at the gene ends were 7 bases for V and 4 bases for J; bases not matched to a gene: 6. The CDR3 contains 14 residues. Germline V gene sequence: CDR1 LNHDA, CDR2 SQIVND (reference sequence). CDR3 DNA: TGTGCCAGTACCGCCGGGACAGGGGTCACTGAAGCTTTCTTT. It is translated as CASTAGTGVTEAFF.

The rearrangement joins TRBV27 to TRBJ1-5; 10 bases are shared with TRBD1. Trimming removed 5 bases from V and 9 bases from J; junction bases left unmatched: 10. The germline V gene encodes CDR1 MNHEY and CDR2 SMNVEV (reference sequence). This CDR3 has 15 amino acids. CDR3 amino acids: CASSLTGTGASPQHF. The CDR3 bases are TGTGCCAGCAGTCTGACCGGGACAGGGGCATCGCCCCAGCATTTT.

The chain employs TRBV4-1 and TRBJ2-3; 8 bases are shared with TRBD2. Germline V CDR1 and CDR2: MGHRA, YSYEKL. The trim removed 3 bases at V and 2 bases at J, leaving 7 bases unmatched. CDR3 length: 16 residues. CDR3 protein: CASSQGNSGNTDTQYF. CDR3 DNA: TGCGCCAGCAGCCAGGGAAATAGCGGGAACACAGATACGCAGTATTTT.

The chain combines TRBV28 with TRBJ1-2; perhaps TRBD1 as D (5 bases). The V gene's germline CDR1 is MDHEN and CDR2 SYDVKM. The CDR3 contains 16 residues. Trimming left V 5 bases short and J 3 bases short, with 19 bases between. CDR3 loop: CASSITGTGRDYGYTF. The DNA for the CDR3 is TGTGCCAGCAGTATCACCGGGACTGGAAGGGACTATGGCTACACCTTC.

The chain recombines TRBV28 with TRBJ2-7, with no clear D. CDR3 length: 13 residues. Per the germline V gene, CDR1 is MDHEN and CDR2 is SYDVKM. The ends were cut back, 7 bases at V and 6 bases at J, with 16 bases in the middle. Here the CDR3 reads CASTNSPPTEQYF. In DNA form, the CDR3 reads TGTGCCAGCACTAACTCCCCACCCACCGAGCAGTACTTC.

The table lists this clone with a count of one. The genes are TRBV5-4 and TRBJ2-3; 8 nucleotides line up with TRBD2. This CDR3 has 19 residues. V dropped 4 bases and J dropped 2; count of bases not matched to a gene: 18. Germline assignment: CDR1 SGHNT and CDR2 YYREEE (reference sequence). DNA for the CDR3: TGTGCCAGCAGCACCGACCTAGCGGGCTCCTCACTAGACACAGATACGCAGTATTTT. This sequence encodes CASSTDLAGSSLDTDTQYF.

The chain uses TRBV19 and TRBJ1-1; D gene unclear. Trimming removed 1 base from V and 0 bases from J, with 21 bases in between. Germline assignment: CDR1 LNHDA and CDR2 SQIVND (reference sequence). CDR3 length equals 19 residues. CDR3 nucleotides: TGTGCCAGTAGTATAGGGTGGAAGGCCACAGACCCTATGAACACTGAAGCTTTCTTT. The encoded protein is CASSIGWKATDPMNTEAFF.

This clone was observed a single time. This chain joins TRBV27 and TRBJ2-7; D is undetermined. This CDR3 region has 14 residues. Germline CDR1 MNHEY, CDR2 SMNVEV (reference sequence). V dropped 3 bases and J dropped 4 bases, with 13 bases sitting between them. The CDR3 region is CASSLKRFGYEQYF. CDR3 in DNA: TGTGCCAGCAGTTTGAAGAGATTCGGTTACGAGCAGTACTTC.

This clone was detected only once. The V and J genes are TRBV7-3 and TRBJ2-1; TRBD2 aligns across 9 bases. Trimming at V came to 5 bases and at J to 8 bases, leaving 13 bases not matched to a gene. Per the germline V gene, CDR1 is SGHTA and CDR2 is FQGTGA. The CDR3 is 16 amino acids. The chain's CDR3 is CASSPISAGGPYEQFF. The CDR3 DNA sequence: TGTGCCAGCAGCCCCATCTCCGCGGGAGGGCCGTATGAGCAGTTCTTC. Supplemented by reference TRBV7-3 and TRBJ2-1, the full variable domain reads GAGVSQTPSNKVTEKGKYVELRCDPISGHTALYWYRQSLGQGPEFLIYFQGTGAADDSGLPNDRFFAVRPEGSVSTLKIQRTERGDSAVYLCASSPISAGGPYEQFFGPGTRLTVL.

The V call is TRBV2, the J call TRBJ1-5, with 7 positions matching TRBD1. The CDR3 has 13 amino acids. With V trimmed by 6 bases and J by 6 bases, 5 bases remained unmatched. Germline V gives CDR1 SNHLY, CDR2 FYNNEI. CDR3 in DNA: TGTGCCAGCAGGGGGGACAGTACTCAGCCCCAGCATTTT. Its protein product is CASRGDSTQPQHF. Full variable domain (missing parts from reference TRBV2 and TRBJ1-5): EPEVTQTPSHQVTQMGQEVILRCVPISNHLYFYWYRQILGQKVEFLVSFYNNEISEKSEIFDDQFSVERPDGSNFTLKIRSTKLEDSAMYFCASRGDSTQPQHFGDGTRLSIL.

Only a few counts were recorded for this clone. This rearrangement joins TRBV4-2 to TRBJ1-5; 7 bases align to TRBD1. V lost 0 bases and J lost 0; bases outside the gene matches: 14. Germline CDR1 LGHNA, CDR2 YNFKEQ. This CDR3 has 20 residues. This chain's CDR3 is CASSQEWTGSKGYSNQPQHF. In nucleotides, the CDR3 is TGTGCCAGCAGCCAAGAGTGGACAGGTAGCAAGGGATATAGCAATCAGCCCCAGCATTTT.

The J gene is TRBJ1-1, the V gene TRBV6-1; D gene unclear. Between the trimmed V and J ends, which lost 8 bases and 4 bases, there was a span of 11 bases. Germline V gene lookup returns CDR1 MNHNS and CDR2 SASEGT. The length of the CDR3 is 12 residues. CDR3: CASGNSGTEAFF. In DNA, the CDR3 is TGTGCCAGCGGCAACTCGGGCACTGAAGCTTTCTTT.

The V call is TRBV7-8, the J call TRBJ2-7, with 11 bases identical to TRBD2. Germline V CDR1 and CDR2: SGHVS, FQNEAQ. This CDR3 is built from 16 residues. V was clipped by 4 bases and J by 3 bases; unmatched bases: 8. In DNA, the CDR3 is TGTGCCAGCAGCTCCTCCCGGACTAGCGGGCACTACGAGCAGTACTTC. This codes for CASSSSRTSGHYEQYF.

This chain joins TRBV2 and TRBJ2-7, with 12 bases fitting TRBD2. CDR1 SNHLY and CDR2 FYNNEI come from the germline V gene. This CDR3 region has 18 residues. V gave up 5 bases and J gave up 1 base; unmatched junction bases: 12. CDR3 coding DNA: TGTGCCAGCAGTTGGACTAGCGGGGATTCTACTGTTTCCTACGAGCAGTACTTC. Translating gives CASSWTSGDSTVSYEQYF.

V gene TRBV7-8 combines with J gene TRBJ1-1, with D unresolved. Germline V gives CDR1 SGHVS, CDR2 FQNEAQ. This CDR3 has 14 amino acids. V shed 5 bases and J shed 1 base, with 11 bases lying between them. The CDR3 sequence: CASSPYTANTEAFF. CDR3 in DNA: TGTGCCAGCAGCCCCTACACAGCGAACACTGAAGCTTTCTTT.

The V gene is TRBV10-2, the J gene TRBJ2-7; D uncertain. The CDR3 spans 12 residues. V shed 4 bases and J shed 4 bases, with 8 bases lying between them. Germline V gene sequence: CDR1 WSHSY, CDR2 SAAADI. This CDR3 reads CASSGAQYEQYF. CDR3 nucleotides: TGCGCCAGCAGTGGGGCACAGTACGAGCAGTACTTC.

This clone was detected only a few times. The chain combines TRBV27 with TRBJ2-1, with TRBD2 identical over 10 bases. Losses at the gene ends were 5 bases for V and 3 bases for J; bases not matched to a gene: 4. CDR3 length: 15 amino acids. Germline CDR1 and CDR2: MNHEY and SMNVEV (reference sequence). The CDR3 bases are TGTGCCAGCAGTCGGGGGACTAGCGTCTACAATGAGCAGTTCTTC. This translates into CASSRGTSVYNEQFF.

This chain links TRBV5-1 with TRBJ2-7; TRBD1 might be the D (7 bases). The CDR3 totals 14 residues. The V gene lost 4 bases and the J gene lost 6 bases, with 17 bases spanning the gap. In germline, CDR1 is SGHRS, CDR2 YFSETQ. The CDR3 DNA follows: TGCGCCAGCAGCGGCGGGGACAGAACGCTCGAGCAGTACTTC. Amino acids: CASSGGDRTLEQYF.

The chain is built from TRBV29-1 and TRBJ1-1; TRBD1 aligns across 8 bases. CDR3 length: 12 amino acids. From germline, CDR1 is SQVTM and CDR2 ANQGSEA. J gave up 1 base and V 6 bases, and 1 base lay outside the gene matches. DNA for the CDR3: TGCAGCGTGGGACAGGAGAACACTGAAGCTTTCTTT. It is translated as CSVGQENTEAFF.

This chain connects TRBV28 to TRBJ1-1; a weak D match, TRBD1 (5 bases). With 7 bases removed from V and 6 bases from J, the gap between germline ends came to 12 bases. Germline V CDR1 and CDR2: MDHEN, SYDVKM. The CDR3 has 12 amino acids. CDR3 DNA: TGTGCCAGCACTGGGGGGAAGGCTGAAGCTTTCTTT. This codes for CASTGGKAEAFF.

The V call is TRBV30, the J call TRBJ1-1; D perhaps matches TRBD1 (6 bases). CDR1 and CDR2 (germline): GTSNPN, SVGIG (reference sequence). Between the trimmed V and J ends, which lost 5 bases and 6 bases, there was a span of 28 bases. This CDR3 is 17 amino acids long. CDR3 nucleotides: TGTGCCTGGGAAGGTTCCTCCCCGGGACACCCTCCCGCTGAAGCTTTCTTT. It encodes CAWEGSSPGHPPAEAFF.

The chain carries TRBV7-8 and TRBJ2-1; TRBD1 is a possible D gene (6 bases). V lost 0 bases to trimming and J lost 7 bases, with 13 bases between them. CDR1 is SGHVS, CDR2 FQNEAQ, per germline. The length of the CDR3 is 15 residues. The CDR3 DNA is TGTGCCAGCAGCTTAGCCGGGACATCATGGAATGAGCAGTTCTTC. Amino acids: CASSLAGTSWNEQFF.

V usage is TRBV28 and J usage is TRBJ2-7, with 8 bases identical to TRBD1. The germline V gene encodes CDR1 MDHEN and CDR2 SYDVKM. The CDR3 runs 11 residues. Unmatched junction bases numbered 3, after V lost 10 bases and J lost 4 bases. The CDR3 nucleotides read TGTGCCACCAGGGGGCCGTACGAGCAGTACTTC. The encoded protein is CATRGPYEQYF.